The 31 T cell receptor beta chains listed next were all sequenced from one sample in a study of OX40 agonist ivuxolimab in advanced cancers. TCRdb keeps only in-frame clones here, not all; method: immunoSEQ multiplex PCR. The sample includes fewer than 55,000 clones, 75% to 90% of them seen just once. The source material was CD4+ or CD8+ T cells sorted from blood, sampled in a trial of the OX40 agonist ivuxolimab. All receptors derive from an adult with an advanced solid tumor such as melanoma, head and neck, liver or kidney cancer.

This chain links TRBV7-2 with TRBJ1-2, with 7 bases that match TRBD1. Germline assignment: CDR1 SGHTA and CDR2 FQGNSA. This CDR3 spans 14 amino acids. V shed 5 bases, J shed 4 bases, and the junction held 7 bases outside the gene matches. CDR3 protein: CASSIDRVAYGYTF. The CDR3 nucleotides read TGTGCCAGCAGCATAGACAGGGTAGCCTATGGCTACACCTTC.

The chain joins TRBV5-1 to TRBJ2-7; 7 positions agree with TRBD2. The CDR3 runs to 16 residues. J lost 1 base, V lost 1 base, and 8 bases had no gene match. Germline CDR1 and CDR2: SGHRS and YFSETQ. CDR3 sequence (DNA): TGCGCCAGCAGCTTGCTTGCTAGCGGATCATCCTACGAGCAGTACTTC. This sequence encodes CASSLLASGSSYEQYF.

J is TRBJ2-7 and V is TRBV15; TRBD1 matches at 8 bases. Germline trimming cut 4 bases from V and 2 bases from J; bases unmatched to any gene: 7. This CDR3 has 15 amino acids. From germline, CDR1 is LNHNV and CDR2 YYDKDF (reference sequence). The CDR3 loop is CATSTAAGGTYEQYF. CDR3 sequence (DNA): TGTGCCACCAGCACCGCCGCAGGGGGCACCTACGAGCAGTACTTC.

The chain combines TRBV5-4 with TRBJ2-1; D is ambiguous. From germline, CDR1 is SGHNT and CDR2 YYREEE (reference sequence). Trimming removed 2 bases at V and 8 bases at J, with 20 bases between. The CDR3 extends over 16 amino acids. The CDR3 DNA reads TGTGCCAGCAGCTTTAAGCGAGGCCCGAGTCTGGATGAGCAGTTCTTC. Protein sequence: CASSFKRGPSLDEQFF.

This chain joins TRBV6-5 and TRBJ1-2, with a weak D call TRBD1 (5 bases). V was pared by 2 bases and J by 7 bases, with 17 bases between. CDR3 size: 15 residues. Germline values: CDR1 MNHEY, CDR2 SVGAGI. This CDR3 is CASSYEGSVRGGYTF. CDR3 bases: TGTGCCAGCAGTTACGAGGGGTCGGTTCGGGGTGGCTACACCTTC.

This clone has just a few counts. The genes are TRBV2 and TRBJ1-1; 11 nucleotides agree with TRBD1. Germline CDR1 and CDR2: SNHLY and FYNNEI. The J segment lost 10 bases and the V segment lost 3 bases, leaving 7 bases of the junction unmatched. The CDR3 is 14 amino acids. This CDR3 is CASSELGQGGRAFF. As DNA, the CDR3 is TGTGCCAGCAGTGAGCTGGGACAGGGGGGGCGAGCTTTCTTT. The full variable domain, with the rest looked up from reference TRBV2 and TRBJ1-1, is EPEVTQTPSHQVTQMGQEVILRCVPISNHLYFYWYRQILGQKVEFLVSFYNNEISEKSEIFDDQFSVERPDGSNFTLKIRSTKLEDSAMYFCASSELGQGGRAFFGQGTRLTVV.

The chain employs TRBV11-3 and TRBJ2-1; D not certain. Trimming took off 5 bases at V and 0 bases at J, with 11 bases between the two ends. The CDR3 has 15 residues. CDR1 and CDR2 (germline): SGHNT, YENEEA. The CDR3 is CASSHRSDSYNEQFF. The CDR3 DNA reads TGTGCCAGCAGCCACCGGAGCGACTCCTACAATGAGCAGTTCTTC.

The chain uses TRBV7-8 and TRBJ2-5; D uncertain. The CDR3 contains 11 residues. The germline gives CDR1 SGHVS, CDR2 FQNEAQ. V lost 6 bases and J lost 1, with 3 bases in between. The chain's CDR3 is CASSPQETQYF. The CDR3 DNA reads as TGTGCCAGCAGTCCCCAAGAGACCCAGTACTTC.

In its sample, this clone ranks as large (0.1 to 1%). The chain couples TRBV6-1 to TRBJ1-2; D uncertain. The CDR3 runs 12 residues. Germline CDR1 and CDR2: MNHNS and SASEGT. Trimming took off 7 bases at V and 12 bases at J, with 18 bases between the two ends. The CDR3 protein is CASTMNAARDTF. CDR3 DNA: TGTGCCAGCACCATGAATGCCGCCCGAGACACCTTC.

The rearrangement uses TRBV6-1 and TRBJ1-5; 7 positions agree with TRBD1. V was pared by 6 bases and J by 5 bases, with 7 bases of the junction left unmatched. This CDR3 has 14 residues. Germline V gene sequence: CDR1 MNHNS, CDR2 SASEGT. CDR3 protein: CASSPTGRYQPQHF. CDR3 bases: TGTGCCAGCAGCCCGACAGGGCGGTATCAGCCCCAGCATTTT.

The J gene is TRBJ2-7, the V gene TRBV27; D uncertain. The CDR3 extends over 13 amino acids. Trimming removed 5 bases at V and 12 bases at J, with 20 bases between. Looked up from germline, CDR1 is MNHEY and CDR2 is SMNVEV (reference sequence). CDR3 protein: CASSPPFASRTYF. CDR3 nucleotide sequence: TGTGCCAGCAGTCCACCATTCGCCTCGAGGACGTACTTC.

The chain carries TRBV15 and TRBJ1-1; D is unresolved. V lost 0 bases and J 2 bases, leaving 19 bases between the germline ends. CDR1 is LNHNV, CDR2 YYDKDF, per germline (reference sequence). CDR3 length equals 18 residues. The CDR3, as DNA: TGTGCCACCAGCAGAGAGTCGGCGTCAGTGAGAAGCAACACTGAAGCTTTCTTT. Its translation: CATSRESASVRSNTEAFF.

The J gene is TRBJ1-1, the V gene TRBV19, with 10 bases aligning to TRBD1. Trimming removed 7 bases from V and 9 bases from J; junction bases left unmatched: 11. Germline V gene data show CDR1 as LNHDA and CDR2 as SQIVND (reference sequence). This CDR3 region has 14 residues. The CDR3 spells CASNPDRGRGKAFF. The DNA of the CDR3 is TGTGCCAGTAACCCGGACAGGGGGAGAGGTAAAGCTTTCTTT.

At least ten counts were recorded for this clone. This chain links TRBV7-9 with TRBJ2-7; D remains unclear. The CDR3 contains 12 residues. Trimming pared 4 bases from V and 4 bases from J, leaving 8 bases between. Looked up from germline, CDR1 is SEHNR and CDR2 is FQNEAQ (reference sequence). CDR3 coding DNA: TGTGCCAGCAGCTCCAGCCTTTACGAGCAGTACTTC. It encodes CASSSSLYEQYF.

The chain links TRBV4-1 to TRBJ1-5, with D maybe TRBD1 (5 bases). The CDR3 extends over 17 amino acids. The V and J ends lost 0 bases and 2 bases respectively, with 14 bases between them. Germline V gene data show CDR1 as MGHRA and CDR2 as YSYEKL. CDR3 DNA sequence: TGCGCCAGCAGCCAAGAGGGGCCGGTGGTGGGCAATCAGCCCCAGCATTTT. It translates to CASSQEGPVVGNQPQHF.

The chain has TRBV29-1 and TRBJ1-5; possibly TRBD1 for D (6 bases). Trimming shortened V by 5 bases and J by 2 bases, and 10 bases separated the two germline ends. The germline V gene has CDR1 SQVTM and CDR2 ANQGSEA. The CDR3 spans 13 residues. CDR3 DNA: TGCAGCGTTACAGCAGGGGGCAATCAGCCCCAGCATTTT. Translated, it gives CSVTAGGNQPQHF.

The J gene is TRBJ1-1, the V gene TRBV19; D unclear. The germline CDR1 and CDR2 sequences are LNHDA and SQIVND (reference sequence). CDR3 size: 14 residues. V lost 9 bases to trimming and J lost 1 base, with 15 bases between them. The CDR3 here is CASAARRGNTEAFF. CDR3 sequence (DNA): TGTGCCAGCGCGGCGCGGCGGGGGAACACTGAAGCTTTCTTT.

This clone came up a few times. The genes are TRBV27 and TRBJ1-6; possible D gene TRBD1, 6 bases. The CDR3 contains 13 residues. Germline CDR1 MNHEY, CDR2 SMNVEV (reference sequence). Between the trimmed V and J ends, which lost 4 bases and 7 bases, there was a span of 8 bases. CDR3 loop: CASSYRENSPLHF. Here the CDR3 DNA reads TGTGCCAGCAGTTACAGGGAAAATTCACCCCTCCACTTT.

The V and J genes are TRBV11-2 and TRBJ1-1; a weak D match, TRBD1 (5 bases). CDR1 and CDR2 (germline): SGHAT, FQNNGV. This CDR3 spans 13 amino acids. V was cut by 4 bases and J by 5 bases, with 11 bases left in between. In nucleotides, the CDR3 is TGTGCCAGCAGCTGGGGGTGGGGAACTGAAGCTTTCTTT. This codes for CASSWGWGTEAFF.

This clone was seen only once. The chain couples TRBV11-2 to TRBJ2-7; a possible D gene is TRBD1 (6 bases). CDR3 length: 14 amino acids. Germline lookup yields CDR1 SGHAT and CDR2 FQNNGV. The V gene lost 5 bases and the J gene lost 5 bases, with 16 bases spanning the gap. The DNA of the CDR3 is TGTGCCAGCAGCCAACAGGGACCTCAGAACGAGCAGTACTTC. Protein sequence: CASSQQGPQNEQYF.

V and J are TRBV30 and TRBJ2-7, with 9 positions matching TRBD1. The CDR3 extends over 13 amino acids. The V gene end was trimmed by 6 bases and the J gene end by 5 bases; junction bases not matched to a gene: 8. Per germline, CDR1 GTSNPN and CDR2 SVGIG (reference sequence). CDR3 DNA: TGTGCCTGCACCGGGACAGGGTCGAACGAGCAGTACTTC. Its translation is CACTGTGSNEQYF.

V and J are TRBV4-3 and TRBJ1-2; TRBD1 aligns across 9 bases. The CDR3 loop spans 17 amino acids. Germline values: CDR1 LGHNA, CDR2 YSLEER. Losses at the gene ends were 0 bases for V and 5 bases for J; bases not matched to a gene: 10. Written as DNA, the CDR3 is TGCGCCAGCAGCCAAGATTTGGGGACAGGGAATCCGTATGGCTACACCTTC. Amino acids: CASSQDLGTGNPYGYTF.

This clone was counted once. This chain links TRBV6-5 with TRBJ2-3; 8 nucleotides agree with TRBD1. This CDR3 has 16 amino acids. With 0 bases clipped from V and 4 bases from J, the junction kept 6 bases outside the gene matches. Germline CDR1 MNHEY, CDR2 SVGAGI. This CDR3 is CASSYSPGQVSDTQYF. The CDR3, as DNA: TGTGCCAGCAGTTACTCCCCGGGACAGGTTTCAGATACGCAGTATTTT.

V is TRBV2 and J is TRBJ1-1; possibly TRBD1 for D (5 bases). Germline V gene lookup returns CDR1 SNHLY and CDR2 FYNNEI. The ends were cut back, 8 bases at V and 5 bases at J, with 15 bases in the middle. The CDR3 is 13 residues long. The CDR3, as DNA: TGTGCCAGCGGGACCGGATCGAGGACTGAAGCTTTCTTT. Translating it yields CASGTGSRTEAFF.

This chain uses TRBV4-2 with TRBJ2-1; possible D gene TRBD2, 5 bases. The CDR3 has 15 amino acids. Looked up from germline, CDR1 is LGHNA and CDR2 is YNFKEQ. Trimming cost V 1 base and J 10 bases, with 17 bases left between them. CDR3 protein: CASSQVRDSVGEQFF. The CDR3 region has the DNA TGTGCCAGCAGCCAAGTAAGGGATAGCGTAGGCGAGCAGTTCTTC.

The V and J genes are TRBV9 and TRBJ2-5, with D perhaps matching TRBD1 (6 bases). Per the germline V gene, CDR1 is SGDLS and CDR2 is YYNGEE. This CDR3 comprises 14 residues. V lost 0 bases, J lost 3 bases, and 9 bases lay in between. The chain's CDR3 is CASSVGQGKETQYF. The CDR3 region has the DNA TGTGCCAGCAGCGTAGGCCAGGGGAAAGAGACCCAGTACTTC. Variable domain in full (rest from reference TRBV9 and TRBJ2-5): DSGVTQTPKHLITATGQRVTLRCSPRSGDLSVYWYQQSLDQGLQFLIQYYNGEERAKGNILERFSAQQFPDLHSELNLSSLELGDSALYFCASSVGQGKETQYFGPGTRLLVL.

The chain links TRBV19 to TRBJ1-5, with a weak D call TRBD1 (6 bases). Germline V gives CDR1 LNHDA, CDR2 SQIVND (reference sequence). Trimming pared 6 bases from V and 1 base from J, leaving 10 bases between. The CDR3 is made up of 14 amino acids. CDR3 sequence (DNA): TGTGCCAGTAGGAAGGACAGCAGCAATCAGCCCCAGCATTTT. Protein: CASRKDSSNQPQHF.

The CDR3 sequence: CSVLDREGKTQYF. The CDR3 region has the DNA TGCAGCGTCCTTGACAGGGAAGGGAAGACCCAGTACTTC. The chain joins TRBV29-1 to TRBJ2-5; 7 nucleotides align to TRBD1. Germline loops: CDR1 SQVTM, CDR2 ANQGSEA. CDR3 length equals 13 residues. The V and J ends lost 6 bases and 6 bases, in that order; junction bases with no gene match: 10.

This clone has only one observation. The genes are TRBV6-5 and TRBJ1-2; D gene unclear. The CDR3 runs to 12 residues. Germline-derived CDR1 and CDR2 are MNHEY and SVGAGI. The V and J ends lost 2 bases and 8 bases respectively, with 9 bases between them. CDR3 DNA sequence: TGTGCCAGCAGTTACCCCACCCAGGGCTACACCTTC. Translation: CASSYPTQGYTF.

The chain employs TRBV2 and TRBJ2-3; TRBD2 agrees at 11 bases. Germline trimming cut 1 base from V and 2 bases from J; bases unmatched to any gene: 2. Germline CDR1 is SNHLY and CDR2 is FYNNEI. The CDR3 has 16 amino acids. For the CDR3, the DNA is TGTGCCAGCAGTGAAGGGGGACTAGCGGCCACAGATACGCAGTATTTT. It translates to CASSEGGLAATDTQYF.

The rearrangement joins TRBV4-1 to TRBJ1-5, with 9 bases identical to TRBD1. Germline V lookup: CDR1 MGHRA, CDR2 YSYEKL. This CDR3 has 15 residues. V was pared by 2 bases and J by 7 bases, with 6 bases of the junction left unmatched. The DNA for the CDR3 is TGCGCCAGCAGCCAACCGGGACAGGGATTGCAGCCCCAGCATTTT. This encodes CASSQPGQGLQPQHF.